Here is one TCR beta chain with its context. Its target antigen remains unknown. Per-base quality was not reported, and no clone a single base away is much larger than it. Patients with autoimmune disease history or receiving systemic immunosuppression were excluded from the trial. Peripheral blood for TCR sequencing was collected from all dose cohorts at baseline, on cycle 4 day 1, and on cycle 7 day 1. Samples came from an open-label, multicenter, first-in-human phase I dose-escalation trial of ivuxolimab. Adults with locally advanced or metastatic head and neck squamous cell, hepatocellular, melanoma or renal cell carcinoma were enrolled in the trial. Before TCR sequencing, CD4+ T cells and CD8+ T cells were sorted from peripheral blood as separate populations. The sample originates from a study of OX40 agonist ivuxolimab in advanced cancers. General notes on the study: Ivuxolimab was an agonistic, fully human IgG2 monoclonal antibody directed against OX40 (CD134), a costimulatory receptor. Intravenous ivuxolimab was administered to patients every 2 weeks at six dose levels: 0.01, 0.1, 0.3, 1.5, 3 and 10 mg/kg. Prior anti-PD-1, anti-PD-L1 or anti-CTLA-4 therapy was permitted, and checkpoint inhibitors had been received by around 39% of dose-escalation patients. The paper describes the monotherapy dose-escalation part (N of about 54 patients) of the phase I trial of ivuxolimab. Partial responses were achieved by three dose-escalation patients, of whom one had hepatocellular carcinoma and two had cutaneous melanoma. A male proportion of 70% to 90% and a mean age of around 60 years, ranging from about 20 to 85, were recorded for the dose-escalation cohort. Of the roughly 54 dose-escalation patients, hepatocellular carcinoma was present in some 19, melanoma in around 15, renal cell carcinoma in 9 and head and neck cancer in 9. The point of sequencing TCRbeta in the periphery was to test whether ivuxolimab changed TCR sequence diversity and drove clonal T-cell expansion. Overall study outcomes, separate from this receptor: The antigen specificity of the peripheral T cells that underwent clonal expansion was not determined. Low levels of normalized T-cell clonal expansion were also seen in some patients who did not respond. On average, CD8+ T cells showed more expanded clones than CD4+ T cells after ivuxolimab. At doses of 0.1 to 3.0 mg/kg, clonal expansion of both CD4+ and CD8+ blood T cells was observed from baseline to week 6. Partial responders in the 0.1-3.0 mg/kg groups had among the lowest normalized peripheral clonal expansion, especially among CD8+ T cells.

Genomic DNA was isolated from the sorted cells so that the TCRbeta CDR3 region could be sequenced. The immunoSEQ Assay was used to sequence the TCRbeta CDR3 regions. TCRdb re-hosts the immuneACCESS table, in-frame sequences only. Its copies lack some clones; in the studies checked, an unresolved V gene accounts for under half of them, and the cause for the rest is not known. The sample table shows around 63,000 clones, and around 87% are seen once. About 10% of the sample is held by the ten biggest clonotypes. The origin of this receptor is an adult with an advanced solid tumor such as melanoma, head and neck, liver or kidney cancer. The sequencing used CD4+ or CD8+ T cells sorted from blood, collected in a trial of the OX40 agonist ivuxolimab.

The nucleotide sequence reads TGCGCCAGCAGCTTGGGTCAGCTCTACGAGCAGTACTTC. This translates into CASSLGQLYEQYF. The V gene is TRBV5-1 and the J gene is TRBJ2-7, with no reliable assignment of the D segment. The CDR3 runs 13 residues from the cysteine to the phenylalanine. Only the CDR3 DNA is retained, 39 bases long and in frame from the first base. V is clipped by 0 bases and J by 3 bases, and the sequence between their germline boundaries is 7 bases long. CDR1 and CDR2 are drawn from the germline V gene: SGHRS, YFSETQ.